Presented here are 32 T cell receptor beta chains from one specimen sequenced in a study of cytomegalovirus exposure and HLA in healthy donors. Researchers ran the PCR with 60 Vbeta and 13 Jbeta primers. Profiled with immunoSEQ multiplex PCR; TCRdb holds only in-frame clones, not every one. The data contain around 150,000 clones, just over 75% of them singletons. Sequences were obtained from PBMCs. The receptor set was obtained from a woman in her thirties or forties in good health and CMV-seronegative.

The CDR3 here is CASSGGPNYGYTF. CDR3 sequence (DNA): TGTGCCAGCAGTGGAGGTCCTAACTATGGCTACACCTTC. The chain combines TRBV27 with TRBJ1-2; the D is unclear. Germline CDR1 reads MNHEY; CDR2 reads SMNVEV (reference sequence). The CDR3 is made up of 13 amino acids. V was shortened by 5 bases and J by 0 bases, with 7 bases between the two germline ends.

The chain couples TRBV11-2 to TRBJ1-2; TRBD1 is a possible D gene (5 bases). Trimming cost V 5 bases and J 8 bases, with 18 bases left between them. The germline CDR1 and CDR2 sequences are SGHAT and FQNNGV. The CDR3 is made up of 14 amino acids. The CDR3 reads CASSLEGFKGGYTF. The CDR3 region has the DNA TGTGCCAGCAGCCTGGAGGGGTTCAAAGGAGGCTACACCTTC.

This chain uses TRBV2 with TRBJ2-7; D is possibly TRBD2 (6 bases). The CDR3 consists of 14 residues. Per germline, CDR1 SNHLY and CDR2 FYNNEI. Between the trimmed V and J ends, which lost 6 bases and 6 bases, there was a span of 18 bases. The CDR3, as DNA: TGTGCCAGCAGGGGACCCGTAGCGGATTCCGAGCAGTACTTC. Amino acid sequence: CASRGPVADSEQYF.

This clone was seen more than once but under ten times. V and J are TRBV29-1 and TRBJ2-3; 7 bases match TRBD2. Germline lookup yields CDR1 SQVTM and CDR2 ANQGSEA. J was trimmed by 2 bases and V by 7 bases; bases with no gene match: 12. The CDR3 spans 15 residues. The CDR3 reads CSAAVGRAFTDTQYF. The DNA of the CDR3 is TGCAGCGCCGCTGTAGGGAGGGCTTTCACAGATACGCAGTATTTT.

This clone has just a few counts. The genes are TRBV6-5 and TRBJ2-7; 8 bases match TRBD2. The CDR3 has 13 amino acids. V gave up 4 bases and J gave up 6 bases; unmatched junction bases: 5. Germline V gene lookup returns CDR1 MNHEY and CDR2 SVGAGI. CDR3 protein: CASSWSGGVEQYF. CDR3 DNA sequence: TGTGCCAGCAGTTGGTCGGGGGGGGTCGAGCAGTACTTC.

This chain joins TRBV28 and TRBJ2-7; D remains unclear. The germline V and J ends were trimmed by 0 bases and 5 bases, with 11 bases remaining between them. The CDR3 has 14 residues. CDR1 is MDHEN, CDR2 SYDVKM, per germline. The CDR3: CASSLWFSRHEQYF. CDR3 bases: TGTGCCAGCAGTTTATGGTTTAGCCGCCACGAGCAGTACTTC.

This chain connects TRBV18 to TRBJ2-1, with TRBD1 identical over 8 bases. Per the germline V gene, CDR1 is KGHSH and CDR2 is LQKENI. This CDR3 region has 14 residues. The V gene end was trimmed by 3 bases and the J gene end by 5 bases; junction bases not matched to a gene: 3. CDR3 protein: CASSPVGQDNEQFF. CDR3 nucleotides: TGTGCCAGCTCACCGGTGGGACAGGACAATGAGCAGTTCTTC.

This clone turned up a few times. The rearrangement uses TRBV11-2 and TRBJ2-7, with 7 nucleotides matching TRBD2. Germline trimming cut 2 bases from V and 7 bases from J; bases unmatched to any gene: 8. CDR3 size: 14 residues. Germline V gene lookup returns CDR1 SGHAT and CDR2 FQNNGV. As DNA, the CDR3 is TGTGCCAGCAGCTTATTGCGGGAGTCCGGGGAGCAGTACTTC. This gives the protein CASSLLRESGEQYF. The full variable domain, its missing parts supplied by reference TRBV11-2 and TRBJ2-7, is EAGVAQSPRYKIIEKRQSVAFWCNPISGHATLYWYQQILGQGPKLLIQFQNNGVVDDSQLPKDRFSAERLKGVDSTLKIQPAKLEDSAVYLCASSLLRESGEQYFGPGTRLTVT.

This chain joins TRBV27 and TRBJ2-7, with 9 nucleotides matching TRBD1. Germline CDR1 reads MNHEY; CDR2 reads SMNVEV (reference sequence). This CDR3 region has 14 residues. The ends lost 2 bases at V and 4 bases at J; junction bases unmatched: 3. In DNA, the CDR3 is TGTGCCAGCAGTTTAAAGGGACAGGGATACGAGCAGTACTTC. It specifies CASSLKGQGYEQYF.

V gene TRBV7-3 combines with J gene TRBJ2-1, with 9 nucleotides matching TRBD2. CDR1 and CDR2 (germline): SGHTA, FQGTGA. V gave up 5 bases and J gave up 6 bases; unmatched junction bases: 8. This CDR3 is 15 amino acids long. The CDR3 loop is CASSRASGISNEQFF. The CDR3, as DNA: TGTGCCAGCAGCCGCGCTAGCGGGATTTCCAATGAGCAGTTCTTC.

This chain uses TRBV5-5 with TRBJ1-3; TRBD1 matches 9 bases. CDR3 length: 14 amino acids. CDR1 and CDR2 (germline): SGHKS, YYEKEE (reference sequence). Trimming removed 1 base from V and 7 bases from J; junction bases left unmatched: 3. The CDR3, as DNA: TGTGCCAGCAGCTTGACAGGGGGCTGGAACACCATATATTTT. Amino acids: CASSLTGGWNTIYF. The complete variable domain, with remaining parts taken from reference TRBV5-5 and TRBJ1-3, reads DAGVTQSPTHLIKTRGQQVTLRCSPISGHKSVSWYQQVLGQGPQFIFQYYEKEERGRGNFPDRFSARQFPNYSSELNVNALLLGDSALYLCASSLTGGWNTIYFGEGSWLTVV.

This clone has only a few counts. J is TRBJ1-3 and V is TRBV10-3; D remains unclear. The CDR3 is 13 residues long. Germline loops: CDR1 ENHRY, CDR2 SYGVKD. V was cut by 7 bases and J by 1 base, with 8 bases left in between. CDR3 residues: CAITRESGNTIYF. The CDR3 nucleotides are TGTGCCATCACCCGGGAGTCTGGAAACACCATATATTTT.

The CDR3 nucleotides are TGTGCCAGCAGTTTATCGAGCGGGGGCAGCTATGGCTACACCTTC. Protein sequence: CASSLSSGGSYGYTF. The chain couples TRBV27 to TRBJ1-2; tentatively, D is TRBD1 (6 bases). Germline V gene data show CDR1 as MNHEY and CDR2 as SMNVEV (reference sequence). This CDR3 is built from 15 residues. Trimming stripped 0 bases from V and 4 bases from J, with 12 bases between.

The chain links TRBV30 to TRBJ1-5; no clear D. Germline V gene lookup returns CDR1 GTSNPN and CDR2 SVGIG (reference sequence). The CDR3 has 14 residues. V shed 1 base and J shed 0 bases, with 7 bases lying between them. The CDR3, as DNA: TGTGCCTGGAGTGCGGAGGTTAGCAATCAGCCCCAGCATTTT. Its translation: CAWSAEVSNQPQHF.

The chain has TRBV7-3 and TRBJ1-1; D is perhaps TRBD1 (5 bases). The CDR3 covers 13 residues. The V gene lost 4 bases and the J gene lost 4 bases, with 10 bases spanning the gap. CDR1 SGHTA and CDR2 FQGTGA come from the germline V gene. The CDR3 loop reads CASSSRAATEAFF. CDR3 in DNA: TGTGCCAGCAGCTCCAGGGCTGCCACTGAAGCTTTCTTT.

This chain connects TRBV5-1 to TRBJ2-6; tentative D call: TRBD1 (6 bases). V was shortened by 4 bases and J by 0 bases, with 14 bases between the two germline ends. The CDR3 covers 17 residues. From germline, CDR1 is SGHRS and CDR2 YFSETQ. CDR3 DNA: TGCGCCAGCAGCCGCAACAGGGAACCCTCTGGGGCCAACGTCCTGACTTTC. Protein: CASSRNREPSGANVLTF.

This clone was counted only a few times. This chain links TRBV30 with TRBJ2-7; no reliable D call. CDR1 is GTSNPN, CDR2 SVGIG, per germline (reference sequence). The V end was cut by 2 bases, the J end by 0 bases, with 5 bases between. CDR3 size: 12 residues. CDR3 sequence (DNA): TGTGCCTGGAGTCCAAACTCCTACGAGCAGTACTTC. Translating it yields CAWSPNSYEQYF.

The CDR3 protein is CAWMGRLDTEAFF. The CDR3, as DNA: TGTGCCTGGATGGGGAGATTGGACACTGAAGCTTTCTTT. The J gene is TRBJ1-1, the V gene TRBV30; D unclear. The ends were cut back, 4 bases at V and 3 bases at J, with 12 bases in the middle. CDR3 size: 13 residues. CDR1 GTSNPN and CDR2 SVGIG come from the germline V gene (reference sequence).

The chain is built from TRBV30 and TRBJ1-3; 8 nucleotides agree with TRBD1. The V gene's germline CDR1 is GTSNPN and CDR2 SVGIG (reference sequence). The CDR3 covers 18 residues. V shed 0 bases and J 0 bases; nucleotides not matched to a gene: 10. CDR3 in amino acids: CAWSVEGPTGGSGNTIYF. The CDR3 DNA follows: TGTGCCTGGAGTGTAGAGGGCCCAACAGGGGGCTCTGGAAACACCATATATTTT.

This clone has only a few counts. The gene calls are TRBV5-4 and TRBJ2-7, with D unresolved. The germline gives CDR1 SGHNT, CDR2 YYREEE (reference sequence). V gave up 4 bases and J gave up 2 bases, with 13 bases separating them. This CDR3 is built from 14 residues. The CDR3 loop reads CASSDSEAAYEQYF. CDR3 nucleotide sequence: TGTGCCAGCAGCGACTCTGAGGCGGCCTACGAGCAGTACTTC.

This chain connects TRBV9 to TRBJ2-1; weak D call: TRBD2 (5 bases). The germline V gene encodes CDR1 SGDLS and CDR2 YYNGEE. The CDR3 sequence is 13 residues long. V was shortened by 0 bases and J by 9 bases, with 10 bases between the two germline ends. The CDR3 loop is CASSVERVGEQFF. The CDR3, as DNA: TGTGCCAGCAGCGTAGAGAGGGTGGGTGAGCAGTTCTTC.

V is TRBV7-2 and J is TRBJ1-1, with D tentatively TRBD1 (6 bases). The ends were cut back, 4 bases at V and 10 bases at J, with 25 bases in the middle. There are 16 residues in the CDR3. The germline CDR1 and CDR2 sequences are SGHTA and FQGNSA. CDR3 DNA: TGTGCCAGCAGCTCCCCCTCTCTACGTCCCGGGGGGCGAGCTTTCTTT. It encodes CASSSPSLRPGGRAFF.

This clone has just a few counts. The J gene is TRBJ2-4, the V gene TRBV5-4; D not certain. The CDR3 spans 16 residues. Deletions cut 0 bases from V and 0 bases from J, with 10 bases between. Germline V gene sequence: CDR1 SGHNT, CDR2 YYREEE (reference sequence). The chain's CDR3 is CASSLGGDLAKNIQYF. The CDR3 nucleotides read TGTGCCAGCAGCTTGGGAGGAGACCTAGCCAAAAACATTCAGTACTTC.

CDR3 loop: CASYSSGTSGDTQYF. The CDR3 nucleotides read TGCGCCAGCTATTCCTCCGGGACTAGCGGGGATACGCAGTATTTT. V is TRBV5-1 and J is TRBJ2-3; 12 bases map to TRBD2. CDR1 and CDR2 from the germline V gene are SGHRS and YFSETQ. The CDR3 is made up of 15 amino acids. Losses at the gene ends were 7 bases for V and 6 bases for J; bases not matched to a gene: 9.

The chain combines TRBV28 with TRBJ1-2; 8 bases agree with TRBD1. The V gene's germline CDR1 is MDHEN and CDR2 SYDVKM. The CDR3 extends over 13 amino acids. The V and J ends lost 1 base and 7 bases, in that order; junction bases with no gene match: 2. This chain's CDR3 is CASSLSQGGGYTF. The CDR3 bases are TGTGCCAGCAGTTTATCACAGGGGGGTGGCTACACCTTC.

The sample holds a few counts of this clone. The rearrangement joins TRBV30 to TRBJ2-1; TRBD2 matches 7 bases. With V trimmed by 8 bases and J by 8 bases, 6 bases remained unmatched. Germline CDR1 reads GTSNPN; CDR2 reads SVGIG (reference sequence). The CDR3 is 11 residues long. The CDR3 coding sequence is TGTGCCGGGACTACTTACTATGAGCAGTTCTTC. Translating gives CAGTTYYEQFF.

J is TRBJ1-2 and V is TRBV15; 8 nucleotides line up with TRBD1. This CDR3 region has 13 residues. The J segment lost 7 bases and the V segment lost 7 bases, leaving 8 bases of the junction unmatched. CDR1 is LNHNV and CDR2 is YYDKDF in the germline V gene (reference sequence). The CDR3 loop is CATTADRDRGYTF. The DNA for the CDR3 is TGTGCCACCACGGCGGACAGGGATCGTGGCTACACCTTC. Full variable domain (rest looked up from reference TRBV15 and TRBJ1-2): DAMVIQNPRYQVTQFGKPVTLSCSQTLNHNVMYWYQQKSSQAPKLLFHYYDKDFNNEADTPDNFQSRRPNTSFCFLDIRSPGLGDTAMYLCATTADRDRGYTFGSGTRLTVV.

The chain couples TRBV27 to TRBJ1-3, with D uncertain. V gave up 6 bases and J gave up 4 bases, with 4 bases separating them. CDR1 MNHEY and CDR2 SMNVEV come from the germline V gene (reference sequence). The CDR3 is made up of 11 amino acids. The CDR3 DNA reads as TGTGCCAGCAGAACAGGAAACACCATATATTTT. Translation: CASRTGNTIYF.

This clone was observed once. The chain carries TRBV11-3 and TRBJ2-7, with 8 bases aligning to TRBD1. CDR3 length equals 14 residues. With 4 bases clipped from V and 3 bases from J, the junction kept 5 bases outside the gene matches. Germline lookup yields CDR1 SGHNT and CDR2 YENEEA. The CDR3 DNA follows: TGTGCCAGCAGCTCCCAGGGGGCGGACTACGAGCAGTACTTC. Translated: CASSSQGADYEQYF.

This clone was seen more than once but under ten times. The rearrangement links TRBV6-1 to TRBJ1-3; no definite D call. Deletions cut 1 base from V and 0 bases from J, with 16 bases between. The CDR3 spans 18 residues. Germline V gene lookup returns CDR1 MNHNS and CDR2 SASEGT. As DNA, the CDR3 is TGTGCCAGCAGTGAAGGTTTCGGAGCACCCGACTCTGGAAACACCATATATTTT. It yields the protein CASSEGFGAPDSGNTIYF.

This clone was counted a few times. The chain employs TRBV10-1 and TRBJ2-1; perhaps TRBD1 as D (5 bases). V lost 8 bases and J 0 bases, leaving 17 bases between the germline ends. The germline gives CDR1 WNHNN, CDR2 SYGVQD (reference sequence). This CDR3 has 16 amino acids. The CDR3 nucleotides are TGCGCCAGCCCGGTGGGGCGGAAGAGCTCCTACAATGAGCAGTTCTTC. It translates to CASPVGRKSSYNEQFF.

The chain employs TRBV2 and TRBJ1-2; D gene unclear. CDR3 length equals 12 residues. V lost 5 bases to trimming and J lost 10 bases, with 14 bases between them. Germline lookup yields CDR1 SNHLY and CDR2 FYNNEI. CDR3 DNA: TGTGCCAGCAGTATCCTACAGAGGGACTACACCTTC. As protein: CASSILQRDYTF.